This T cell receptor beta chain is drawn from a study of blood T cell repertoires in COVID-19. Study at large: Acute-phase and convalescent COVID-19 samples originated in the United States, Italy and Spain. In each case, the material was cDNA or gDNA derived from T cells, B-cell-depleted T cells, or PBMCs.

This CDR3 spans 13 amino acids. The germline V and J ends were trimmed by 11 bases and 2 bases, with 13 bases remaining between them. CDR1 is SNHLY, CDR2 FYNNEI, per germline. Authors' data handling: Estimates of nucleated cell counts were drawn from the amplification of reference gene primers. Libraries were prepared by immunoSEQ multiplex PCR; TCRdb keeps only in-frame clonotypes and omits some of them. D and trimming come from the DNA, and the V and J calls and clone size come from that table. The table shows tens of thousands of clones, with 85% occurring only once. This TCR was recovered from an elderly man with acute or convalescent COVID-19. V and J are TRBV2 and TRBJ2-1; a possible D gene is TRBD2 (6 bases). Material: peripheral blood. The CDR3 DNA follows: TGTGCCGGAGGGGAGCCCCCCTACAATGAGCAGTTCTTC. This translates into CAGGEPPYNEQFF.